Shown below are 26 T cell receptor beta chains from a single sample sequenced in a study of T-cell reconstitution after alpha-beta-depleted transplantation in children. Library preparation (for TCRbeta) was performed with unique molecular identifiers. TCRdb analysed the PCR reads with MiXCR anew, one entry per CDR3 protein. The sample records around 680,000 distinct CDR3 sequences, over 15% being singletons. The sample in question was PBMCs from the stem cell graft donor, obtained from the stem cell graft. Receptor source: a human donor who donated a stem cell graft to a child with acute myeloid leukemia.

V and J are TRBV6-1 and TRBJ2-7, with D perhaps being TRBD1 or TRBD2 (5 bases each). Looked up from germline, CDR1 is MNHNS and CDR2 is SASEGT. The CDR3 runs to 15 residues. The chain's CDR3 is CASSRIDGPRDDQYV. CDR3 in DNA: TGTGCCAGCAGTCGAATTGACGGGCCAAGGGACGACCAGTACGTC.

This clonotype was recorded a few times. J is TRBJ1-4 and V is TRBV20-1, with 7 bases matching TRBD1. V dropped 0 bases and J dropped 0; count of bases not matched to a gene: 4. Per germline, CDR1 DFQATT and CDR2 SNEGSKA (reference sequence). CDR3 size: 16 residues. As DNA, the CDR3 is TGCAGTGCTAGAGATCACAGGGGAACAACTAATGAAAAACTGTTTTTT. Residues: CSARDHRGTTNEKLFF.

The genes are TRBV4-3 and TRBJ2-1, with TRBD2 matching 8 bases. J gave up 8 bases and V 4 bases, and 13 bases lay outside the gene matches. Germline values: CDR1 LGHNA, CDR2 YSLEER. The CDR3 runs to 16 residues. Here the CDR3 DNA reads TGCGCCAGCAGCCGTCTGACCGGGGGGGCGGCGGATGAGCAGTTCTTC. It yields the protein CASSRLTGGAADEQFF.

This clonotype was observed a few times. The chain carries TRBV12-3 or TRBV12-4 and TRBJ1-4, with a possible D match to TRBD1 (5 bases). This CDR3 has 13 amino acids. Trimming cost V 9 bases and J 8 bases, with 16 bases left between them. CDR3 nucleotides: TGTGCCAGTTCCCCGGGACCTTTGGAAAAACTGTTTTTT. Protein: CASSPGPLEKLFF.

The chain employs TRBV3-1 and TRBJ2-1; perhaps TRBD2 as D (7 bases). Trimming removed 3 bases from V and 7 bases from J, with 19 bases in between. The CDR3 covers 16 residues. Looked up from germline, CDR1 is LGHDT and CDR2 is YNNKEL (reference sequence). The CDR3 spells CASSHPLGRGPNEQFF. As DNA, the CDR3 is TGTGCCAGCAGCCACCCCTTGGGGCGGGGGCCGAATGAGCAGTTCTTC.

At least ten counts were recorded for this clonotype. J is TRBJ1-4 and V is TRBV20-1; no clear D. The V end lost 3 bases, the J end lost 3 bases, and 8 bases lay between the germline ends. Looked up from germline, CDR1 is DFQATT and CDR2 is SNEGSKA (reference sequence). CDR3 length: 13 amino acids. This CDR3 reads CSASSGANEKLFF. As DNA, the CDR3 is TGCAGTGCTAGTAGCGGGGCTAATGAAAAACTGTTTTTT.

This clonotype was counted many times. The chain joins TRBV5-1 to TRBJ2-7, with 7 bases aligning to TRBD1. This CDR3 has 15 residues. V was clipped by 2 bases and J by 2 bases; unmatched bases: 7. Germline values: CDR1 SGHRS, CDR2 YFSETQ. The CDR3 nucleotides read TGCGCCAGCAGCTTCATTCAGGGACAGACCTACGAGCAGTACTTC. Translated, it gives CASSFIQGQTYEQYF.

This clonotype has more than one count but fewer than ten. The chain carries TRBV7-2 and TRBJ2-1; 7 bases line up with TRBD1. The CDR3 length is 20 residues. In germline, CDR1 is SGHTA, CDR2 FQGNSA. V lost 3 bases to trimming and J lost 10 bases; unmatched junction nucleotides: 27. Here the CDR3 reads CASSFKVEVWDRPFGVEQFF. The CDR3 DNA sequence: TGTGCCAGCAGCTTCAAGGTTGAGGTTTGGGACAGACCTTTCGGAGTAGAGCAGTTCTTC.

The chain combines TRBV27 with TRBJ1-1; possibly TRBD1 for D (6 bases). V shed 7 bases and J shed 0 bases, with 21 bases lying between them. Germline values: CDR1 MNHEY, CDR2 SMNVEV (reference sequence). This CDR3 region has 17 residues. The CDR3 DNA sequence: TGTGCCAGCACCCGAATAACCACGGACAGAGTGAACACTGAAGCTTTCTTT. It codes for CASTRITTDRVNTEAFF.

The rearrangement joins TRBV5-1 to TRBJ2-1, with TRBD2 matching over 10 bases. With V trimmed by 2 bases and J by 4 bases, 3 bases remained unmatched. The CDR3 sequence is 15 residues long. Germline loops: CDR1 SGHRS, CDR2 YFSETQ. CDR3: CASSFSGGQYNEQFF. CDR3 DNA sequence: TGCGCCAGCAGCTTTAGCGGGGGGCAGTACAATGAGCAGTTCTTC.

This clonotype was counted between two and nine times. The chain employs TRBV9 and TRBJ2-2, with 7 positions matching TRBD1. J gave up 5 bases and V 1 base, and 5 bases lay outside the gene matches. Germline CDR1 and CDR2: SGDLS and YYNGEE. The CDR3 loop spans 15 amino acids. The CDR3 DNA is TGTGCCAGCAGCGTATTAGGGGGCGCGACCGGGGAGCTGTTTTTT. It is translated as CASSVLGGATGELFF.

This clonotype was found many times. CDR3 DNA: TGTGCCAGCAGATACACAGGGGATCGGACCGGGGAGCTGTTTTTT. Translated, it gives CASRYTGDRTGELFF. V gene TRBV7-6 combines with J gene TRBJ2-2; 7 nucleotides align to TRBD1. CDR3 size: 15 residues. Trimming cost V 6 bases and J 5 bases; bases outside gene matches: 9. Germline values: CDR1 SGHVS, CDR2 FNYEAQ.

V gene TRBV5-1 combines with J gene TRBJ2-1; tentative D call: TRBD1 (6 bases). Per the germline V gene, CDR1 is SGHRS and CDR2 is YFSETQ. The CDR3 totals 13 residues. V lost 4 bases and J lost 3, with 8 bases in between. Here the CDR3 reads CASSRDNYNEQFF. The CDR3 DNA reads TGCGCCAGCAGCCGGGACAACTACAATGAGCAGTTCTTC.

J is TRBJ1-2 and V is TRBV5-1, with 7 bases identical to TRBD1. Germline loops: CDR1 SGHRS, CDR2 YFSETQ. CDR3 length equals 14 residues. V lost 5 bases to trimming and J lost 2 bases; unmatched junction nucleotides: 6. The CDR3 DNA reads as TGCGCCAGCAGAGGGGGACAGACCAACTATGGCTACACCTTC. The encoded protein is CASRGGQTNYGYTF.

This clonotype was observed many times. The chain uses TRBV29-1 and TRBJ1-2; D not resolved. In germline, CDR1 is SQVTM, CDR2 ANQGSEA. Trimming removed 4 bases at V and 1 base at J, with 10 bases between. The CDR3 has 13 amino acids. The CDR3 protein is CSVGSSINYGYTF. CDR3 DNA: TGCAGCGTTGGTAGCAGCATTAACTATGGCTACACCTTC.

The gene calls are TRBV7-8 and TRBJ1-5; no definite D call. This CDR3 contains 15 residues. Trimming removed 1 base at V and 1 base at J, with 8 bases between. The germline CDR1 and CDR2 sequences are SGHVS and FQNEAQ. The CDR3 region is CASSLGADSNQPQHF. The CDR3, as DNA: TGTGCCAGCAGCTTAGGGGCGGACAGCAATCAGCCCCAGCATTTT.

This clonotype was observed a few times. This chain joins TRBV5-6 and TRBJ2-7; no reliable D call. Trimming took off 3 bases at V and 0 bases at J, with 10 bases between the two ends. The CDR3 has 14 amino acids. In germline, CDR1 is SGHDT, CDR2 YYEEEE. CDR3 sequence: CASSSDWSSYEQYF. The CDR3 DNA follows: TGTGCCAGCAGCTCCGACTGGAGCTCCTACGAGCAGTACTTC. The full variable domain, rest sourced from reference TRBV5-6 and TRBJ2-7, is DAGVTQSPTHLIKTRGQQVTLRCSPKSGHDTVSWYQQALGQGPQFIFQYYEEEERQRGNFPDRFSGHQFPNYSSELNVNALLLGDSALYLCASSSDWSSYEQYFGPGTRLTVT.

This clonotype appeared many times. The chain couples TRBV5-5 to TRBJ2-7; D gene unclear. The CDR3 is 14 amino acids. Germline lookup yields CDR1 SGHKS and CDR2 YYEKEE (reference sequence). V was cut by 4 bases and J by 8 bases, with 19 bases left in between. CDR3 nucleotide sequence: TGTGCCAGCAGCCCGAAAGGGAACCCTTGGAAGCAGTACGTC. It translates to CASSPKGNPWKQYV.

This clonotype was detected only a few times. This chain connects TRBV25-1 to TRBJ1-6, with D perhaps matching TRBD1 (5 bases). CDR1 and CDR2 from the germline V gene are MGHDK and SYGVNS. With 2 bases removed from V and 9 bases from J, the gap between germline ends came to 11 bases. The CDR3 runs 14 residues. The chain's CDR3 is CASSERDWISPLHF. The CDR3 DNA follows: TGTGCCAGCAGTGAACGGGACTGGATTTCACCCCTCCACTTT.

The J gene is TRBJ2-2, the V gene TRBV5-1; D is unclear. Germline V gives CDR1 SGHRS, CDR2 YFSETQ. This CDR3 is 15 amino acids long. The germline V and J ends were trimmed by 0 bases and 2 bases, with 8 bases remaining between them. CDR3 in amino acids: CASSLETVNTGELFF. The CDR3 coding sequence is TGCGCCAGCAGCTTGGAGACGGTTAACACCGGGGAGCTGTTTTTT.

V usage is TRBV6-1 and J usage is TRBJ2-4; TRBD2 agrees at 8 bases. Germline V gene data show CDR1 as MNHNS and CDR2 as SASEGT. The CDR3 covers 18 residues. Trimming removed 6 bases from V and 2 bases from J; junction bases left unmatched: 15. DNA for the CDR3: TGTGCCAGCAGCTCCCCCCTTCGAGCGGGGGTTACCAAAAACATTCAGTACTTC. Amino acid sequence: CASSSPLRAGVTKNIQYF.

This clonotype was found many times. V and J are TRBV20-1 and TRBJ2-7; no reliable D call. Trimming shortened V by 5 bases and J by 2 bases, and 13 bases separated the two germline ends. Germline-derived CDR1 and CDR2 are DFQATT and SNEGSKA (reference sequence). The CDR3 has 13 amino acids. CDR3 DNA sequence: TGCAGTGCTGCGGCCCCCGTGGCCTACGAGCAGTACTTC. Translation gives CSAAAPVAYEQYF.

The chain recombines TRBV5-1 with TRBJ2-3; D is perhaps TRBD1 (6 bases). Trimming stripped 4 bases from V and 3 bases from J, with 18 bases between. In germline, CDR1 is SGHRS, CDR2 YFSETQ. The CDR3 is 16 amino acids. The DNA of the CDR3 is TGCGCCAGCAGCCCAATCCACAGGGATGGAACAGATACGCAGTATTTT. This sequence encodes CASSPIHRDGTDTQYF.

The table lists this clonotype with a few counts. V is TRBV4-2 and J is TRBJ1-2; possible D gene TRBD1, 6 bases. The CDR3 is made up of 14 amino acids. Germline V CDR1 and CDR2: LGHNA, YNFKEQ. Trimming took 3 bases from V and 2 from J, leaving 10 bases between them. The CDR3 coding sequence is TGTGCCAGCAGCCAGGGGGCAGACAACTATGGCTACACCTTC. This translates into CASSQGADNYGYTF.

The sample holds many counts of this clonotype. The V call is TRBV29-1, the J call TRBJ2-6, with D uncertain. CDR1 SQVTM and CDR2 ANQGSEA come from the germline V gene. The CDR3 contains 15 residues. The V and J ends lost 7 bases and 0 bases respectively, with 13 bases between them. The CDR3, as DNA: TGCAGCGCCACTGATGCTTTCTCTGGGGCCAACGTCCTGACTTTC. This sequence encodes CSATDAFSGANVLTF.

The rearrangement uses TRBV5-1 and TRBJ2-6; 8 bases align to TRBD1. The CDR3 totals 16 residues. Trimming removed 7 bases from V and 1 base from J; junction bases left unmatched: 7. Germline V gene data show CDR1 as SGHRS and CDR2 as YFSETQ. The CDR3 loop reads CASGQGIKSGANVLTF. Here the CDR3 DNA reads TGCGCCAGCGGACAGGGAATCAAGTCTGGGGCCAACGTCCTGACTTTC.